Shown below are 15 T cell receptor beta chains from a single sample sequenced in a study of identical twins. TCRdb passed the 5' RACE reads through MiXCR, listing each CDR3 protein once. The sample contains 450,000 or so distinct CDR3 sequences, approximately 15% of which appear only once. This sample was shared with a second study, whose subject was yellow fever vaccine responses in identical twins.

Sequenced material: CD4+ T cells sorted from blood. The receptors here all came from a woman younger than 35 in good health.

The gene calls are TRBV25-1 and TRBJ2-3; 7 positions agree with TRBD2. The CDR3 covers 16 residues. Germline V gene sequence: CDR1 MGHDK, CDR2 SYGVNS. The V gene end was trimmed by 0 bases and the J gene end by 6 bases; junction bases not matched to a gene: 9. In nucleotides, the CDR3 is TGTGCCAGCAGTGAATATTTATTGGGGGGAGGGGATACGCAGTATTTT. Translated: CASSEYLLGGGDTQYF.

V and J are TRBV27 and TRBJ2-5; D is ambiguous. The CDR3 spans 16 residues. The V end lost 6 bases, the J end lost 4 bases, and 21 bases lay between the germline ends. CDR1 is MNHEY, CDR2 SMNVEV, per germline (reference sequence). CDR3 nucleotide sequence: TGTGCCAGCAGGGGTGGTTTCGGTTTGTTGGGAGAGACCCAGTACTTC. Translation: CASRGGFGLLGETQYF.

The V and J genes are TRBV6-1 and TRBJ1-2; 8 bases are shared with TRBD1. Trimming took 7 bases from V and 4 from J; bases not matched to a gene: 11. The CDR3 has 15 amino acids. In germline, CDR1 is MNHNS, CDR2 SASEGT. The CDR3, as DNA: TGTGCCAGCATGGAAATACAGGGGGGATCCTATGGCTACACCTTC. Residues: CASMEIQGGSYGYTF.

This chain links TRBV18 with TRBJ2-7; 10 bases are shared with TRBD1. Germline loops: CDR1 KGHSH, CDR2 LQKENI. The CDR3 runs 16 residues. With 8 bases clipped from V and 7 bases from J, the junction kept 17 bases outside the gene matches. The CDR3 coding sequence is TGTGCCAGCGCCCTGATACCGGGACAGGGGCAAGGGGAGCAGTACTTC. Its protein is CASALIPGQGQGEQYF.

J is TRBJ2-3 and V is TRBV7-9, with 9 nucleotides matching TRBD2. The CDR3 totals 15 residues. Trimming cost V 0 bases and J 6 bases; bases outside gene matches: 4. Germline V CDR1 and CDR2: SEHNR, FQNEAQ (reference sequence). In DNA form, the CDR3 reads TGTGCCAGCAGCTTAGCCGCGGGGGGGCCCGATACGCAGTATTTT. Its translation: CASSLAAGGPDTQYF.

Many counts were recorded for this clonotype. The chain carries TRBV5-1 and TRBJ2-2; D possibly matches TRBD1 or TRBD2 (6 bases each). V was clipped by 2 bases and J by 4 bases, with 12 bases between them. The CDR3 length is 15 residues. In germline, CDR1 is SGHRS, CDR2 YFSETQ. CDR3 region: CASSFLQGGTGELFF. CDR3 nucleotide sequence: TGCGCCAGCAGCTTTTTACAGGGAGGCACCGGGGAGCTGTTTTTT.

This chain joins TRBV28 and TRBJ2-7; D might be TRBD1 or TRBD2, each matching 5 bases. CDR1 MDHEN and CDR2 SYDVKM come from the germline V gene. V lost 8 bases and J 3 bases, leaving 17 bases between the germline ends. The CDR3 is made up of 14 amino acids. The CDR3 DNA reads TGTGCCAGCGCCGAGGGCAGGGCCCTCTACGAGCAGTACTTC. Translating it yields CASAEGRALYEQYF.

The table lists this clonotype with a few counts. V gene TRBV7-8 combines with J gene TRBJ2-7, with D perhaps TRBD2 (5 bases). The CDR3 totals 14 residues. Germline V gene lookup returns CDR1 SGHVS and CDR2 FQNEAQ. V gave up 5 bases and J gave up 3 bases, with 14 bases separating them. DNA for the CDR3: TGTGCCAGCAGCCTCACCGACGGGAACTACGAGCAGTACTTC. Translating gives CASSLTDGNYEQYF.

This clonotype has more than one count but fewer than ten. The chain combines TRBV20-1 with TRBJ2-1; 7 nucleotides align to TRBD1. CDR1 and CDR2 from the germline V gene are DFQATT and SNEGSKA (reference sequence). V lost 5 bases, J lost 7 bases, and 11 bases stayed unmatched. CDR3 length: 14 amino acids. In DNA form, the CDR3 reads TGCAGTGCTTTACCCCTTGACAGGGCAAATGAGCAGTTCTTC. Translation: CSALPLDRANEQFF.

Notes on this clonotype: Mismatch with germline at one junction end may stem from a read error. This chain links TRBV6-1 with TRBJ2-2; tentatively, D is TRBD1 or TRBD2 (6 bases each). The germline V gene has CDR1 MNHNS and CDR2 SASEGT. The CDR3 length is 17 residues. The CDR3: CASSPTNSGANAGELFF. In DNA form, the CDR3 reads TGTGCCAGCAGCCCTACTAATTCGGGGGCGAACGCCGGGGAGCTGTTTTTT.

The genes are TRBV24-1 and TRBJ2-3; 7 positions agree with TRBD1. This CDR3 region has 13 residues. V lost 12 bases to trimming and J lost 2 bases; unmatched junction nucleotides: 7. CDR1 and CDR2 from the germline V gene are KGHDR and SFDVKD. The CDR3 is CASQGQVTDTQYF. CDR3 bases: TGTGCCTCCCAAGGACAGGTCACAGATACGCAGTATTTT.

This clonotype was seen more than once but under ten times. The chain has TRBV29-1 and TRBJ1-1; no definite D call. The germline CDR1 and CDR2 sequences are SQVTM and ANQGSEA. This CDR3 contains 13 residues. The V gene lost 7 bases and the J gene lost 6 bases, with 18 bases spanning the gap. The CDR3 DNA is TGCAGCGCCCTGGGGTACTCATCGGCTGAAGCTTTCTTT. This gives the protein CSALGYSSAEAFF.

This clonotype has more than one count but fewer than ten. The chain is built from TRBV20-1 and TRBJ2-7, with 10 bases matching TRBD2. The CDR3 runs to 14 residues. The ends lost 5 bases at V and 4 bases at J; junction bases unmatched: 8. Germline CDR1 and CDR2: DFQATT and SNEGSKA (reference sequence). The CDR3 DNA is TGCAGTGCTTTACACAGCGGGGGGGCTTACGAGCAGTACTTC. Translated, it gives CSALHSGGAYEQYF.

This clonotype was seen a few times. V and J are TRBV4-1 and TRBJ2-1; 12 positions agree with TRBD2. The CDR3 consists of 21 residues. J gave up 9 bases and V 4 bases, and 25 bases lay outside the gene matches. Per the germline V gene, CDR1 is MGHRA and CDR2 is YSYEKL. In DNA form, the CDR3 reads TGCGCCAGCAGCCTGGTTGATCCGACTAGCGGGAGAGACAGCTCGCGGATTGAGCAGTTCTTC. Translation gives CASSLVDPTSGRDSSRIEQFF.

As regards this clonotype: One end of the junction varies from germline; a read error may be responsible. The V call is TRBV7-7, the J call TRBJ2-7, with D possibly TRBD1 on 5 matching bases. Germline V gives CDR1 SSHAT, CDR2 FNYEAQ (reference sequence). This CDR3 is built from 13 residues. This CDR3 reads CASSLDQGYEQYF. The CDR3, as DNA: TGTGCTAGCAGCTTAGACCAGGGCTACGAGCAGTACTTC.